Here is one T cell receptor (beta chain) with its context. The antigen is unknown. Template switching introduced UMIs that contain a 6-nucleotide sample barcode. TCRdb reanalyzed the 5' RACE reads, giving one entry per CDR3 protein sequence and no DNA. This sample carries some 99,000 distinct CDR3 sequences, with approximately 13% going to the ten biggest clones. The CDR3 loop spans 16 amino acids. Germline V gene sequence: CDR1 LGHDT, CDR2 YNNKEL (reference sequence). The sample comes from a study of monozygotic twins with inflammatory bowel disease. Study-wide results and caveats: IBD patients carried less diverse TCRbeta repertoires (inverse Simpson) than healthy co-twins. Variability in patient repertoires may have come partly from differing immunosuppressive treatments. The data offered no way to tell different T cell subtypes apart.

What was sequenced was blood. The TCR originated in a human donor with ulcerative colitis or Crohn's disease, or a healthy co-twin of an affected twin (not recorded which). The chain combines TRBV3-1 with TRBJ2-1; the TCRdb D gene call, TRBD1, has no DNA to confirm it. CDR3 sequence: CASCRDPITSYNEQFF.